Listed below are T cell receptor beta chains from one sample, sequenced in a study of Ad26.COV2.S vaccination and SARS-CoV-2 variants. This table comes from immunoSEQ multiplex PCR, and its TCRdb copy is limited to in-frame clones, with some not included. The table includes 300,000 to 400,000 clones, roughly 90% detected once. The specimen comprised peripheral blood, sampled in a trial of Ad26.COV2.S vaccine versus placebo. The receptor set was obtained from a person aged 18-60 years who received the Ad26.COV2.S COVID-19 vaccine or a placebo. CDR3s include the opening cysteine and the closing phenylalanine or tryptophan. D genes are given only for firm matches.

d_call	v_call	j_call	cdr3_nt	cdr3_aa
NA	TRBV6-2/TRBV6-3	TRBJ2-7	TGTGCCAGCAGTCTACCGAGCGAGCAGTACTTC	CASSLPSEQYF
NA	TRBV29-1	TRBJ1-2	TGCAGCGTTGGGGAGAGGGAACATGGCTACACCTTC	CSVGEREHGYTF
NA	TRBV6-5	TRBJ1-5	TGTGCCAGCAGTTACTCGTACAGGGAAAATCAGCCCCAGCATTTT	CASSYSYRENQPQHF
TRBD2	TRBV28	TRBJ2-1	TGTGCCAGCAGTTTCCCACTCTTAGCGGGAAACTACAATGAGCAGTTCTTC	CASSFPLLAGNYNEQFF
NA	TRBV6-2/TRBV6-3	TRBJ1-1	TGTGCCAGCAGTTACACGGGCAGGGAGTTCTCTGAAGCTTTCTTT	CASSYTGREFSEAFF
NA	TRBV7-3	TRBJ1-1	TGTGCCAGCAGCCCTTACTTGGGATCCACTGAAGCTTTCTTT	CASSPYLGSTEAFF
NA	TRBV7-9	TRBJ1-1	TGTGCCAGCAGCCCAGGGTTCACTGAAGCTTTCTTT	CASSPGFTEAFF
NA	TRBV4-3	TRBJ2-1	TGCGCCAGCAGCCAACTTGAGGGCTGGAATGAGCAGTTCTTC	CASSQLEGWNEQFF
NA	TRBV11-3	TRBJ2-3	TGTGCCAGCAGCTTAGAAGGCACGGGTTCAGATACGCAGTATTTT	CASSLEGTGSDTQYF
NA	TRBV7-2	TRBJ1-1	TGTGCCAGCAGCCCGCCCTCCCCTGAAGCTTTCTTT	CASSPPSPEAFF
NA	TRBV27	TRBJ2-3	TGTGCCAGCAGTTTACTTACCACGGTAGACACAGATACGCAGTATTTT	CASSLLTTVDTDTQYF
NA	TRBV4-2	TRBJ2-2	TGTGCCAGCAGCCGGACGCTAGGCGGGAACTTACTAGGGGAGCTGTTTTTT	CASSRTLGGNLLGELFF
NA	TRBV18	TRBJ2-7	TGTGCCACAAGGGCGGCGGGCTACGAGCAGTACTTC	CATRAAGYEQYF
NA	TRBV6-4	TRBJ1-5	TGTGCCAGCTCCAGCGAGGGGGGCGGGCAGCCCCAGCATTTT	CASSSEGGGQPQHF
NA	TRBV7-6	TRBJ2-2	TGTGCCAGCAGCCCCCTCGATAGGGGCACCGGGGAGCTGTTTTTT	CASSPLDRGTGELFF
NA	TRBV7-9	TRBJ2-1	TGTGCCAGCAGCTTCAACTACAATGAGCAGTTCTTC	CASSFNYNEQFF
NA	TRBV19	TRBJ2-7	TGTGCCAGTAGTATGTCCAGGTCCGGCTACGAGCAGTACTTC	CASSMSRSGYEQYF